The rows below give T cell receptor beta chains drawn from one sample of a study of T-cell reconstitution after alpha-beta-depleted transplantation in children. TCRdb fed the PCR reads into MiXCR, producing one record per CDR3 protein. The sample has around 400,000 distinct CDR3 sequences, about a tenth seen once; the top ten hold 4.5% to 7%. This sample comprised PBMCs from the stem cell graft donor, obtained from the stem cell graft. These receptors were obtained from a human donor who donated a stem cell graft to a child with acute myeloid leukemia. The CDR3 runs from the conserved cysteine through the conserved F or W. The D gene is left open where the match is weak. The size field is filled for only some rows; it gives once, few, many or a size class.

cdr3_aa: CSARDPARGSSYNEQFF
cdr3_nt: TGCAGTGCTAGAGATCCGGCTAGGGGAAGCTCCTACAATGAGCAGTTCTTC
cdr3_length: 17
j_call: TRBJ2-1
clone_size: .
d_call: .
v_call: TRBV20-1

cdr3_aa: CASSLYSGSTDTQYF
cdr3_nt: TGTGCCAGCAGCCTATATAGCGGGAGCACAGATACGCAGTATTTT
cdr3_length: 15
j_call: TRBJ2-3
clone_size: .
d_call: TRBD2
v_call: TRBV5-6

cdr3_aa: CASSPGLAGLYNEQFF
cdr3_nt: TGTGCCAGCTCACCAGGGCTAGCGGGACTCTACAATGAGCAGTTCTTC
cdr3_length: 16
j_call: TRBJ2-1
clone_size: .
d_call: TRBD2
v_call: TRBV18

cdr3_aa: CASSKNPDSNQPQHF
cdr3_nt: TGTGCCAGCAGTAAGAACCCTGATAGCAATCAGCCCCAGCATTTT
cdr3_length: 15
j_call: TRBJ1-5
clone_size: once
d_call: .
v_call: TRBV27

cdr3_aa: CASSARDWRPGLAGLAKNIQYF
cdr3_nt: TGTGCCAGCAGTGCTCGGGACTGGAGGCCGGGACTAGCGGGGTTAGCCAAAAACATTCAGTACTTC
cdr3_length: 22
j_call: TRBJ2-4
clone_size: few
d_call: TRBD2
v_call: TRBV6-4

cdr3_aa: CASSPAGGYNEQFF
cdr3_nt: TGTGCCAGTAGTCCAGCGGGAGGTTACAATGAGCAGTTCTTC
cdr3_length: 14
j_call: TRBJ2-1
clone_size: few
d_call: TRBD2
v_call: TRBV19

cdr3_aa: CASSASLGGIHYF
cdr3_nt: TGTGCCAGCAGCGCCTCCCTAGGGGGCATTCATTACTTC
cdr3_length: 13
j_call: TRBJ2-4
clone_size: .
d_call: TRBD1
v_call: TRBV5-6

cdr3_aa: CASSLKGKTQYF
cdr3_nt: TGTGCCAGCAGTTTAAAGGGAAAGACCCAGTACTTC
cdr3_length: 12
j_call: TRBJ2-5
clone_size: many
d_call: .
v_call: TRBV12-3/TRBV12-4

cdr3_aa: CSARTSGGAATQYF
cdr3_nt: TGCAGTGCTAGGACTAGCGGGGGGGCCGCGACCCAGTACTTC
cdr3_length: 14
j_call: TRBJ2-5
clone_size: .
d_call: TRBD2
v_call: TRBV20-1

cdr3_aa: CASSIRQGYNEQFF
cdr3_nt: TGTGCCAGCAGCATACGGCAGGGGTACAATGAGCAGTTCTTC
cdr3_length: 14
j_call: TRBJ2-1
clone_size: few
d_call: .
v_call: TRBV7-9

cdr3_aa: CASALLGPEDTQYF
cdr3_nt: TGTGCCAGTGCCCTTCTGGGGCCGGAAGATACGCAGTATTTT
cdr3_length: 14
j_call: TRBJ2-3
clone_size: few
d_call: .
v_call: TRBV9

cdr3_aa: CASRDRGSLRELFF
cdr3_nt: TGTGCCAGCAGGGACAGGGGTTCCCTCCGGGAGCTGTTTTTT
cdr3_length: 14
j_call: TRBJ2-2
clone_size: few
d_call: TRBD1
v_call: TRBV12-3/TRBV12-4

cdr3_aa: CASSFGQSNEQFF
cdr3_nt: TGCGCCAGCAGCTTCGGGCAGTCCAATGAGCAGTTCTTC
cdr3_length: 13
j_call: TRBJ2-1
clone_size: .
d_call: .
v_call: TRBV5-1

cdr3_aa: CASSEGARGYNEQFF
cdr3_nt: TGTGCCAGCAGCGAGGGGGCCCGCGGGTACAATGAGCAGTTCTTC
cdr3_length: 15
j_call: TRBJ2-1
clone_size: few
d_call: TRBD1
v_call: TRBV9

cdr3_aa: CASSFTGDTEAFF
cdr3_nt: TGTGCCAGCAGCTTCACCGGGGACACTGAAGCTTTCTTT
cdr3_length: 13
j_call: TRBJ1-1
clone_size: many
d_call: .
v_call: TRBV7-6

cdr3_aa: CASSPRTSGKETQYF
cdr3_nt: TGTGCCAGCAGCCCTAGGACTAGCGGGAAAGAGACCCAGTACTTC
cdr3_length: 15
j_call: TRBJ2-5
clone_size: many
d_call: TRBD2
v_call: TRBV7-2

cdr3_aa: CSAKGQENTDTQYF
cdr3_nt: TGCAGTGCTAAGGGACAGGAGAACACAGATACGCAGTATTTT
cdr3_length: 14
j_call: TRBJ2-3
clone_size: .
d_call: TRBD1
v_call: TRBV20-1

cdr3_aa: CASNTGGSGYEQYF
cdr3_nt: TGTGCCAGCAATACAGGGGGCAGTGGATACGAGCAGTACTTC
cdr3_length: 14
j_call: TRBJ2-7
clone_size: .
d_call: TRBD1
v_call: TRBV12-3/TRBV12-4

cdr3_aa: CASSRYGAGDNEQFF
cdr3_nt: TGTGCCAGCAGTCGTTATGGGGCAGGTGATAATGAGCAGTTCTTC
cdr3_length: 15
j_call: TRBJ2-1
clone_size: few
d_call: .
v_call: TRBV5-6

cdr3_aa: CASCHQRVRRDNSPLHF
cdr3_nt: TGTGCCTCCTGCCACCAGAGGGTGCGACGGGATAATTCACCCCTCCACTTT
cdr3_length: 17
j_call: TRBJ1-6
clone_size: .
d_call: .
v_call: TRBV3-1

cdr3_aa: CSARTGGKQFF
cdr3_nt: TGCAGTGCTAGAACCGGAGGGAAGCAGTTCTTC
cdr3_length: 11
j_call: TRBJ2-1
clone_size: .
d_call: .
v_call: TRBV20-1

cdr3_aa: CAWSLAAEQFF
cdr3_nt: TGTGCCTGGAGTTTAGCCGCAGAGCAGTTCTTC
cdr3_length: 11
j_call: TRBJ2-1
clone_size: few
d_call: .
v_call: TRBV30

cdr3_aa: CASSQNSGGHNEQFF
cdr3_nt: TGTGCCAGCAGCCAGAATAGCGGGGGACACAATGAGCAGTTCTTC
cdr3_length: 15
j_call: TRBJ2-1
clone_size: .
d_call: TRBD2
v_call: TRBV3-1

cdr3_aa: CASSLAPVAANTGELFF
cdr3_nt: TGTGCCAGCAGTTTAGCCCCCGTAGCGGCGAACACCGGGGAGCTGTTTTTT
cdr3_length: 17
j_call: TRBJ2-2
clone_size: many
d_call: .
v_call: TRBV12-3/TRBV12-4

cdr3_aa: CASSFTGGAGDTQYF
cdr3_nt: TGTGCCAGCAGCTTTACCGGGGGGGCCGGGGATACGCAGTATTTT
cdr3_length: 15
j_call: TRBJ2-3
clone_size: .
d_call: TRBD2
v_call: TRBV7-3